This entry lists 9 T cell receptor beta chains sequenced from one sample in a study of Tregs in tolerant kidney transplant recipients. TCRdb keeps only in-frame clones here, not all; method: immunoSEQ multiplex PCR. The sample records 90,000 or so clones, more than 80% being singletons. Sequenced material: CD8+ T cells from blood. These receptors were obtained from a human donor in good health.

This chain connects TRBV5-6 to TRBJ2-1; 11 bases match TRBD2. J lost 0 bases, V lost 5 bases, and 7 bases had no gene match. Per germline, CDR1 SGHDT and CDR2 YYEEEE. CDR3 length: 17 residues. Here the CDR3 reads CASRPSGGSYSYNEQFF. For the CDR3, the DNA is TGTGCCAGCAGGCCTAGCGGGGGGTCTTACTCCTACAATGAGCAGTTCTTC.

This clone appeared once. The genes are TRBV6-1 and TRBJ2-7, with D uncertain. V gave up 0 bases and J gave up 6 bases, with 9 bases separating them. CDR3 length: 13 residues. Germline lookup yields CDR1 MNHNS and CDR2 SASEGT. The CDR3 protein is CASSEAREFEQYF. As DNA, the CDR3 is TGTGCCAGCAGTGAAGCGCGAGAGTTCGAGCAGTACTTC.

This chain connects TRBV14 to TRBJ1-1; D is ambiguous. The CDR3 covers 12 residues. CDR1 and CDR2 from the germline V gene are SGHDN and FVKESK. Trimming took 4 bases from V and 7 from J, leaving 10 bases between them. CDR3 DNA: TGTGCCAGCAGCCTTGGACTGAGTGAAGCTTTCTTT. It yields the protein CASSLGLSEAFF.

The chain's CDR3 is CASSLPGRKNTEAFF. DNA for the CDR3: TGTGCCAGCAGCTTACCGGGACGGAAGAACACTGAAGCTTTCTTT. The gene calls are TRBV7-9 and TRBJ1-1, with D perhaps matching TRBD1 (5 bases). The CDR3 covers 15 residues. Trimming stripped 2 bases from V and 1 base from J, with 11 bases between. The germline CDR1 and CDR2 sequences are SEHNR and FQNEAQ (reference sequence).

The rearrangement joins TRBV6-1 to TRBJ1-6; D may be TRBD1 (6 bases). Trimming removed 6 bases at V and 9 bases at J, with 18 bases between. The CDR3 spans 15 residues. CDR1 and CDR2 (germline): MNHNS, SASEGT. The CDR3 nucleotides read TGTGCCAGCAGCCTAATCCTGGACAGCCGTTCACCCCTCCACTTT. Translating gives CASSLILDSRSPLHF.

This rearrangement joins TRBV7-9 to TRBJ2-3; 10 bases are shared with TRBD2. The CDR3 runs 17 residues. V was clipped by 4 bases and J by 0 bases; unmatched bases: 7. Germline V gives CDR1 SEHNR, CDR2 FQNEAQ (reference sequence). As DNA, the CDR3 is TGTGCCAGCAGCTCTCCTAGCGGGGGAACTAGCACAGATACGCAGTATTTT. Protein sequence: CASSSPSGGTSTDTQYF.

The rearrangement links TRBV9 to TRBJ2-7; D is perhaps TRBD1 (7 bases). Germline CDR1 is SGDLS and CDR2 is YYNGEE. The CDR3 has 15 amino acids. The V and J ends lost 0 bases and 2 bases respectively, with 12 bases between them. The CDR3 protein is CASSVGAGGPYEQYF. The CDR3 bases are TGTGCCAGCAGCGTAGGAGCAGGGGGGCCCTACGAGCAGTACTTC.

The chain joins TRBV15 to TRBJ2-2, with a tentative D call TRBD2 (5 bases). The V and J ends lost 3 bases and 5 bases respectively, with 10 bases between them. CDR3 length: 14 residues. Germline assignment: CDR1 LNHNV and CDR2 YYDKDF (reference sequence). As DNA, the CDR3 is TGTGCCACCAGCAGGGTTACTAGAACCGGGGAGCTGTTTTTT. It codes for CATSRVTRTGELFF.

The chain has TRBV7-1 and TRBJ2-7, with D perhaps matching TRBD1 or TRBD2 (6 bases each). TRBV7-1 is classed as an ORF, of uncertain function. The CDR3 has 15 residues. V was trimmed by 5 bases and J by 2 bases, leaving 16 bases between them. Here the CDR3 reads CASSPHEGGPYEQYF. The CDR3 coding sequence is TGTGCCAGCAGCCCCCACGAGGGGGGCCCCTACGAGCAGTACTTC.